A single sample gave rise to the 5 T cell receptor beta chains below, sequenced in a study of T cells in localized non-small cell lung cancer. Clones were sequenced by immunoSEQ multiplex PCR, and TCRdb holds only the in-frame ones, with some missing. The data contain approximately 2,300 clones, 30% of them seen just once; the ten biggest clones take up approximately 12%. Source: normal lung tissue next to the tumor, taken before any cancer treatment. The receptors here all came from a female donor of 60 years or more with stage I squamous cell lung carcinoma.

This clone is large. This chain links TRBV11-3 with TRBJ2-7; D unclear. V dropped 5 bases and J dropped 0 bases, with 11 bases sitting between them. The CDR3 runs 14 residues. Germline V lookup: CDR1 SGHNT, CDR2 YENEEA. CDR3 in DNA: TGTGCCAGCAGCCCGGACGGATTCTCCTACGAGCAGTACTTC. Translation: CASSPDGFSYEQYF.

This clone is medium-sized by share. The chain combines TRBV6-8 with TRBJ1-3, with D tentatively TRBD1 (5 bases). This CDR3 spans 14 amino acids. From germline, CDR1 is MNHGY and CDR2 SAAAGT. Trimming stripped 2 bases from V and 4 bases from J, with 9 bases between. CDR3 sequence reads: CASSYSQGGNTIYF. The CDR3 DNA reads as TGTGCCAGCAGTTACAGTCAGGGAGGAAACACCATATATTTT.

The chain recombines TRBV15 with TRBJ2-3; 7 bases are shared with TRBD2. Germline CDR1 reads LNHNV; CDR2 reads YYDKDF (reference sequence). Losses at the gene ends were 2 bases for V and 4 bases for J; bases not matched to a gene: 9. CDR3 size: 16 residues. The CDR3 region has the DNA TGTGCCACCAGCAGACAAAGCGGGATCCTGGCAGATACGCAGTATTTT. Its protein product is CATSRQSGILADTQYF. The whole variable domain, filled in from reference TRBV15 and TRBJ2-3, reads DAMVIQNPRYQVTQFGKPVTLSCSQTLNHNVMYWYQQKSSQAPKLLFHYYDKDFNNEADTPDNFQSRRPNTSFCFLDIRSPGLGDTAMYLCATSRQSGILADTQYFGPGTRLTVL.

This sequence joins TRBV28 and TRBJ1-2; 7 bases fit TRBD1. Germline V lookup: CDR1 MDHEN, CDR2 SYDVKM. The CDR3 runs to 12 residues. Losses at the gene ends were 7 bases for V and 8 bases for J; bases not matched to a gene: 7. Here the CDR3 DNA reads TGTGCCAGCACGAGGGGGCGTAGGGGCTACACCTTC. Translating gives CASTRGRRGYTF.

The V and J genes are TRBV11-3 and TRBJ2-1; D is possibly TRBD2 (7 bases). V was shortened by 5 bases and J by 8 bases, with 22 bases between the two germline ends. The CDR3 covers 16 residues. Germline V gene lookup returns CDR1 SGHNT and CDR2 YENEEA. The chain's CDR3 is CASSPRTRGGGDEQFF. As DNA, the CDR3 is TGTGCCAGCAGCCCCCGGACTAGAGGGGGTGGGGATGAGCAGTTCTTC.